This T cell receptor beta chain was sequenced during a study of T cell responses to AZD1222 COVID-19 vaccine. Study conclusions and caveats: At study baseline, merely a handful of AZD1222 recipients were seropositive. Spike-wide vaccine-associated CD4 TCRs dominated at 160-218 and 743-854.

Libraries were prepared by immunoSEQ multiplex PCR; TCRdb keeps only in-frame clonotypes and omits some of them. The sample comprises some 130,000 clones, roughly 84% of which are singletons, and about 4% rests with the top ten. Turning to this clone: Its target is unknown.

The germline V gene encodes CDR1 SQVTM and CDR2 ANQGSEA. CDR3 length: 13 amino acids. V was shortened by 4 bases and J by 7 bases, with 11 bases between the two germline ends. The source of this sequence is an adult in good health. This sequence joins TRBV29-1 and TRBJ1-6; possible D gene TRBD1, 5 bases. Sample: peripheral blood, taken on day 0 of AZD1222 vaccination. CDR3 sequence: CSVGDRGNSPLHF. CDR3 DNA: TGCAGCGTTGGGGACCGGGGGAATTCACCCCTCCACTTT.